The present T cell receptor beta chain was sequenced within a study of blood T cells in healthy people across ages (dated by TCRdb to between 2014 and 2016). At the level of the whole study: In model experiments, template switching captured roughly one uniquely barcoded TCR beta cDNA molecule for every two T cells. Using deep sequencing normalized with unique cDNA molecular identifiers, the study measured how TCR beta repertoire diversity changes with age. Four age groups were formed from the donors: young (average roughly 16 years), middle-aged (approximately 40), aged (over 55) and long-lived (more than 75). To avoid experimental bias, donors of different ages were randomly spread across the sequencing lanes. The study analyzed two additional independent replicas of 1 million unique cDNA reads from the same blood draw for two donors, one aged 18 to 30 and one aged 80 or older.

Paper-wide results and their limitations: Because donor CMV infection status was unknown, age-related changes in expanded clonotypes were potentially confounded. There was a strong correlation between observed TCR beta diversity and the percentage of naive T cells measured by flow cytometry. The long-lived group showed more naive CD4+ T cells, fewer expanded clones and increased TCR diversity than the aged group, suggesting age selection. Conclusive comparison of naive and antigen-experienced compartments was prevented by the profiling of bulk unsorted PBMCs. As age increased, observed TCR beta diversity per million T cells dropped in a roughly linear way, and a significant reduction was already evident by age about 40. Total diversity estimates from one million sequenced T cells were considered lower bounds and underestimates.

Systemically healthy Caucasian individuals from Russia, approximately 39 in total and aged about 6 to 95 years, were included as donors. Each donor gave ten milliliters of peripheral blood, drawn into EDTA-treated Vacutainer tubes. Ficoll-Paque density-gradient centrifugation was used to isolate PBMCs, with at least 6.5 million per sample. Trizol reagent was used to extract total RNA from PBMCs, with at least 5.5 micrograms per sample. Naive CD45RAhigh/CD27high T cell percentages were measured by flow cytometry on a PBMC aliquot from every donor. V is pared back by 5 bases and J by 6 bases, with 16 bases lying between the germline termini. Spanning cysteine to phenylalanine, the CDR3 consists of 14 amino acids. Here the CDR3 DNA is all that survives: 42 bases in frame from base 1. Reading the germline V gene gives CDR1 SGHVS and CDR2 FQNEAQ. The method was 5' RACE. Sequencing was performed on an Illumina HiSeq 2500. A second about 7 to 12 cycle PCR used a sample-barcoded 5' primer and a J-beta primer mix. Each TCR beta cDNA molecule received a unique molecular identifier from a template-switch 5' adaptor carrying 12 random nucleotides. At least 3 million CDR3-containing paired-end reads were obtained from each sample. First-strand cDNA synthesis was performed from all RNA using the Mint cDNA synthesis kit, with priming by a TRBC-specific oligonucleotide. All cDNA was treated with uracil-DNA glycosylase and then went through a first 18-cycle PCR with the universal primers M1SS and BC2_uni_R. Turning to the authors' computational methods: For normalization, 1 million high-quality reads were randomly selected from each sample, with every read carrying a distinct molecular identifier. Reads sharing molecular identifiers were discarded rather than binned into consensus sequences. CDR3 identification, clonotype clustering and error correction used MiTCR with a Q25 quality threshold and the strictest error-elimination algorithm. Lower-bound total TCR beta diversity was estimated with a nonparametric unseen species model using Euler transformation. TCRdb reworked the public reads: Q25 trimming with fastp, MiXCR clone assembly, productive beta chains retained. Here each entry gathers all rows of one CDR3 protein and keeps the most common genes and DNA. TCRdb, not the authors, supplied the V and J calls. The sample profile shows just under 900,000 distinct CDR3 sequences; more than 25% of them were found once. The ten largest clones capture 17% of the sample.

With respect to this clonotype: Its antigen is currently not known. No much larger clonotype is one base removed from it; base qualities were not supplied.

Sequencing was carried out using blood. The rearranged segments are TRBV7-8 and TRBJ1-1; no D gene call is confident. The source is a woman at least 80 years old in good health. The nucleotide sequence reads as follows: TGTGCCAGCAGCCGCCGGGTTTTTGGGGCTGAAGCTTTCTTT. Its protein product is CASSRRVFGAEAFF.